Listed below are T cell receptor beta chains from one sample, sequenced in a study of CD8 T cells in ankylosing spondylitis. TCRdb called the 5' RACE reads again in MiXCR, with one record for every CDR3 protein. The data show a few hundred thousand distinct CDR3 sequences, 10% seen once. Input material: blood, either unsorted or a sorted T cell fraction (not recorded which). The receptor source for this set is a male donor with ankylosing spondylitis or in good health (not recorded which). Each CDR3 is given with its conserved first and last residue. The order of the fields is D gene, J gene, V gene, clone size, CDR3 protein, CDR3 DNA. D genes are given only for firm matches. Part of the rows lack a size; the others show once, few, many or a class for expanded clones.

D: -
J: TRBJ2-1
V: TRBV7-2
size: -
CDR3: CASSFDRREQFF
DNA: TGTGCCAGCAGCTTTGACCGTCGTGAGCAGTTCTTC

D: -
J: TRBJ1-5
V: TRBV10-3
size: many
CDR3: CAISETGTDQPQHF
DNA: TGTGCCATCAGTGAGACAGGTACCGATCAGCCCCAGCATTTT

D: -
J: TRBJ2-5
V: TRBV28
size: -
CDR3: CASSGVGGRREAQYF
DNA: TGTGCCAGCAGTGGAGTAGGGGGGCGTAGGGAGGCCCAGTACTTC

D: -
J: TRBJ2-3
V: TRBV5-1
size: few
CDR3: CASSARGTGTDTQYF
DNA: TGCGCCAGCAGCGCCCGGGGGACCGGCACAGATACGCAGTATTTT

D: -
J: TRBJ2-5
V: TRBV12-3/TRBV12-4
size: many
CDR3: CASSPGAVETQYF
DNA: TGTGCCAGCAGTCCTGGGGCGGTAGAGACCCAGTACTTC

D: -
J: TRBJ2-7
V: TRBV7-9
size: many
CDR3: CASSKTGTQGDEQYF
DNA: TGTGCCAGCAGCAAAACCGGGACTCAGGGCGACGAGCAGTACTTC

D: -
J: TRBJ2-3
V: TRBV5-1
size: many
CDR3: CASSLGGTTTDTQYF
DNA: TGCGCCAGCAGCTTGGGTGGGACAACCACAGATACGCAGTATTTT

D: -
J: TRBJ1-5
V: TRBV5-5
size: many
CDR3: CASSLDGARSNQPQHF
DNA: TGTGCCAGCAGCTTGGACGGGGCCCGAAGCAATCAGCCCCAGCATTTT

D: TRBD1
J: TRBJ1-6
V: TRBV3-1
size: many
CDR3: CASSRLAPGTDNSPLHF
DNA: TGTGCCAGCAGCAGACTGGCCCCCGGGACAGATAATTCACCCCTCCACTTT

D: TRBD1
J: TRBJ2-5
V: TRBV5-1
size: many
CDR3: CASSFPTGQGRETQYF
DNA: TGCGCCAGCAGCTTCCCGACGGGACAGGGGAGAGAGACCCAGTACTTC

D: TRBD1
J: TRBJ1-2
V: TRBV20-1
size: many
CDR3: CSANTDRADGYTF
DNA: TGCAGTGCTAACACAGACAGGGCGGATGGCTACACCTTC

D: -
J: TRBJ1-6
V: TRBV18
size: -
CDR3: CASSGEASSYNSPLHF
DNA: TGTGCCAGCTCAGGGGAGGCGAGCTCCTATAATTCACCCCTCCACTTT

D: -
J: TRBJ2-3
V: TRBV7-9
size: many
CDR3: CASSSGSYSTDTQYF
DNA: TGTGCCAGCAGCTCCGGATCCTATTCCACAGATACGCAGTATTTT

D: -
J: TRBJ2-7
V: TRBV20-1
size: many
CDR3: CSARDYRTASSYEQYF
DNA: TGCAGTGCTAGAGATTATCGAACGGCAAGCTCCTACGAGCAGTACTTC

D: -
J: TRBJ2-5
V: TRBV13
size: many
CDR3: CASSSRDPLIDWETQYF
DNA: TGTGCCAGCAGCTCCCGGGACCCGCTTATCGATTGGGAGACCCAGTACTTC

D: TRBD2
J: TRBJ2-1
V: TRBV7-2
size: many
CDR3: CASSSGTSGGIQFF
DNA: TGTGCCAGCAGCTCAGGGACTAGCGGGGGAATCCAGTTCTTC

D: -
J: TRBJ2-4
V: TRBV6-5
size: -
CDR3: CASSYSTALAKNIQYF
DNA: TGTGCCAGCAGTTACTCGACGGCACTAGCCAAAAACATTCAGTACTTC

D: TRBD1
J: TRBJ2-3
V: TRBV18
size: few
CDR3: CASSPMATGPGPDTQYF
DNA: TGTGCCAGCTCACCCATGGCGACAGGGCCCGGACCAGATACGCAGTATTTT

D: -
J: TRBJ2-5
V: TRBV11-2
size: many
CDR3: CASSLVQGETQYF
DNA: TGTGCCAGCAGTTTAGTTCAGGGGGAGACCCAGTACTTC

D: TRBD1
J: TRBJ2-2
V: TRBV6-1
size: many
CDR3: CASTGTGTTGELFF
DNA: TGTGCCAGCACCGGGACAGGGACCACCGGGGAGCTGTTTTTT

D: -
J: TRBJ1-1
V: TRBV28
size: many
CDR3: CASSLMGGRSAFF
DNA: TGTGCCAGCAGTTTAATGGGGGGGCGGTCGGCTTTCTTT

D: TRBD2
J: TRBJ2-5
V: TRBV5-1
size: many
CDR3: CASSLLAGAQETQYF
DNA: TGCGCCAGCAGCCTTCTAGCGGGGGCCCAAGAGACCCAGTACTTC

D: TRBD1
J: TRBJ2-2
V: TRBV5-1
size: few
CDR3: CASSLDAGGITGELFF
DNA: TGCGCCAGCAGCTTGGATGCAGGGGGCATAACCGGGGAGCTGTTTTTT

D: -
J: TRBJ1-3
V: TRBV7-2
size: -
CDR3: CASCSPEGVDTIYF
DNA: TGTGCCAGCTGCTCCCCGGAGGGGGTGGACACCATATATTTT

D: -
J: TRBJ2-3
V: TRBV7-9
size: many
CDR3: CASSLDTGRRTDTQYF
DNA: TGTGCCAGCAGCTTAGACACAGGGAGACGGACAGATACGCAGTATTTT

D: -
J: TRBJ2-7
V: TRBV12-3/TRBV12-4
size: many
CDR3: CASSAEPYEQYF
DNA: TGTGCCAGCAGTGCTGAACCGTACGAGCAGTACTTC

D: -
J: TRBJ2-3
V: TRBV7-3
size: -
CDR3: CASSLTVSIGAHTQYF
DNA: TGTGCCAGCAGCTTAACCGTGTCGATTGGCGCTCATACGCAGTATTTT

D: -
J: TRBJ1-1
V: TRBV28
size: many
CDR3: CASSVLGGWRAFF
DNA: TGTGCCAGCAGTGTACTAGGGGGGTGGAGAGCTTTCTTT

D: TRBD1
J: TRBJ2-7
V: TRBV5-1
size: many
CDR3: CASSFGTGSYEQYF
DNA: TGCGCCAGCAGCTTCGGGACAGGGTCCTACGAGCAGTACTTC

D: -
J: TRBJ2-7
V: TRBV3-1
size: many
CDR3: CASSRNNEQYF
DNA: TGTGCCAGCAGCCGAAACAACGAGCAGTACTTC

D: -
J: TRBJ2-3
V: TRBV24-1
size: many
CDR3: CATSDTGGLVYTQYF
DNA: TGTGCCACCAGTGATACTGGGGGTTTGGTGTATACGCAGTATTTT